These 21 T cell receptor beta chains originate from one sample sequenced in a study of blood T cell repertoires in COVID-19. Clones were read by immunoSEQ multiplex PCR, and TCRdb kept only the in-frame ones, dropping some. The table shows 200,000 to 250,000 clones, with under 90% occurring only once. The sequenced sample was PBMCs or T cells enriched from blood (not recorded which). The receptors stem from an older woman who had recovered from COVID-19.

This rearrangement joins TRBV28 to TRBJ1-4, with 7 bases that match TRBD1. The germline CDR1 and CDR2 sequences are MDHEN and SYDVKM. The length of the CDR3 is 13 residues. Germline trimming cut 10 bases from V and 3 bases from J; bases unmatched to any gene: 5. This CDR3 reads CAISGGANEKLFF. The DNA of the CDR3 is TGTGCCATCTCAGGGGGAGCTAATGAAAAACTGTTTTTT.

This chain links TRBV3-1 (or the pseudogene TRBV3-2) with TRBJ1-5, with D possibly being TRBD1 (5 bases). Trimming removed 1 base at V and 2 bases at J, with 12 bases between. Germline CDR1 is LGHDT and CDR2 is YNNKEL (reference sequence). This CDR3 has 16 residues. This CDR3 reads CASSQAGLGGNQPQHF. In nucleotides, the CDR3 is TGTGCCAGCAGCCAAGCAGGGCTGGGCGGCAATCAGCCCCAGCATTTT.

The DNA of the CDR3 is TGTGCCAGTAGTATTCAGGGCAGTAGAACTGAAGCTTTCTTT. Translation: CASSIQGSRTEAFF. This chain connects TRBV19 to TRBJ1-1; possible D gene TRBD1, 5 bases. V gave up 3 bases and J gave up 5 bases, with 13 bases separating them. Germline lookup yields CDR1 LNHDA and CDR2 SQIVND (reference sequence). The CDR3 has 14 residues.

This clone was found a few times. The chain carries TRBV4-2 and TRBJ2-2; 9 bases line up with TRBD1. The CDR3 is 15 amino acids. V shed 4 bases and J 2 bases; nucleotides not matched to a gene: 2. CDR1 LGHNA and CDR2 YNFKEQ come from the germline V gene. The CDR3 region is CASSPGQGNTGELFF. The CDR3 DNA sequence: TGTGCCAGCAGCCCGGGACAGGGAAACACCGGGGAGCTGTTTTTT.

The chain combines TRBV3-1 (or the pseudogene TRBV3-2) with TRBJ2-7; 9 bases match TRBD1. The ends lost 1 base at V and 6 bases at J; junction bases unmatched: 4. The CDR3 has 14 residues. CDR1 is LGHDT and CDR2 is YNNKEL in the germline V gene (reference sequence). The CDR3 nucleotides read TGTGCCAGCAGCCAAGGACAGGGGGGAAGCGAGCAGTACTTC. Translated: CASSQGQGGSEQYF.

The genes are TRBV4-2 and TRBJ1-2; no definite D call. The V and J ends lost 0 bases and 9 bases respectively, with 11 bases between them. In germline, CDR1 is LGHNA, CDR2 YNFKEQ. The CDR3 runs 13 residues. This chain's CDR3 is CASSQDRRWSYTF. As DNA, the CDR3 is TGTGCCAGCAGCCAAGATCGGAGGTGGAGCTACACCTTC.

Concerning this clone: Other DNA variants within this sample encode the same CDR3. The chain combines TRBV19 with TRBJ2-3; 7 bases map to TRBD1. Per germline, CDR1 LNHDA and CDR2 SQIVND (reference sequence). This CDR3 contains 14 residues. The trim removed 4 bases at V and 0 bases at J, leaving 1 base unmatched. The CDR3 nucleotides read TGTGCCAGTAGTAGGGACAGTAGCACAGATACGCAGTATTTT. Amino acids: CASSRDSSTDTQYF.

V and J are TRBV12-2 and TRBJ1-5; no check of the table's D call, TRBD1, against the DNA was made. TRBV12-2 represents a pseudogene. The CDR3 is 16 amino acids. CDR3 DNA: TGTGCAAGTCGCTCGGACACAAGGAATAGCAATCAGCCCCAGCATTTT. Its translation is CASRSDTRNSNQPQHF.

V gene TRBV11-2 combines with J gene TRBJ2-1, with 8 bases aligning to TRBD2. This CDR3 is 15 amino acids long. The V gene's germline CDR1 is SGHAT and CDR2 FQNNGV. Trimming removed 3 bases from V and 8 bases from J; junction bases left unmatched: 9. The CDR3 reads CASSFSGTRQYEQFF. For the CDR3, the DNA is TGTGCCAGCAGCTTTAGTGGGACTAGACAATATGAGCAGTTCTTC. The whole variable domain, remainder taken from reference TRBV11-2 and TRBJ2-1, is EAGVAQSPRYKIIEKRQSVAFWCNPISGHATLYWYQQILGQGPKLLIQFQNNGVVDDSQLPKDRFSAERLKGVDSTLKIQPAKLEDSAVYLCASSFSGTRQYEQFFGPGTRLTVL.

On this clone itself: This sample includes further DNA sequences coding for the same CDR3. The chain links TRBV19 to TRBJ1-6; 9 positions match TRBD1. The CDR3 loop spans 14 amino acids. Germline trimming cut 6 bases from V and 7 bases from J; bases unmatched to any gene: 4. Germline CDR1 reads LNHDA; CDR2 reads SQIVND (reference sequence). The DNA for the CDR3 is TGTGCCAGTAGACTACAGGGGGCCAATTCACCCCTCCACTTT. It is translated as CASRLQGANSPLHF. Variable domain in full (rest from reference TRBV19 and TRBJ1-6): DGGITQSPKYLFRKEGQNVTLSCEQNLNHDAMYWYRQDPGQGLRLIYYSQIVNDFQKGDIAEGYSVSREKKESFPLTVTSAQKNPTAFYLCASRLQGANSPLHFGNGTRLTVT.

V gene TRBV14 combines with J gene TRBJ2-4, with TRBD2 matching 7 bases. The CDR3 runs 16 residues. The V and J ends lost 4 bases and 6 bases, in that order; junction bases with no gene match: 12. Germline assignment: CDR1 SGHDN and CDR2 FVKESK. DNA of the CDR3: TGTGCCAGCAGCCGAACTTTTGGACTAGGGTTAAACATTCAGTACTTC. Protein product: CASSRTFGLGLNIQYF.

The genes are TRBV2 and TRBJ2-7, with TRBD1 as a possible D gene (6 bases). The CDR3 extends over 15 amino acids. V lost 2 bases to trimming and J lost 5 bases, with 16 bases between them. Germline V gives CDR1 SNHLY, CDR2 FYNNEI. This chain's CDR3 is CASSEFPGALNEQYF. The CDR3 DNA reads TGTGCCAGCAGTGAATTCCCAGGGGCGCTAAACGAGCAGTACTTC.

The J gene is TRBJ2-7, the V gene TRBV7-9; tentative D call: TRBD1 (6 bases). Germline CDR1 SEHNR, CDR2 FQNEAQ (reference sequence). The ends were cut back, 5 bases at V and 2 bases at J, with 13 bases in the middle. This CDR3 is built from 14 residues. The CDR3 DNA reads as TGTGCCAGCAGCCCCCGTGGGGGCCCCTACGAGCAGTACTTC. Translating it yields CASSPRGGPYEQYF. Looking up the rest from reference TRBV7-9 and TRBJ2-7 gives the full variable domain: DTGVSQNPRHKITKRGQNVTFRCDPISEHNRLYWYRQTLGQGPEFLTYFQNEAQLEKSRLLSDRFSAERPKGSFSTLEIQRTEQGDSAMYLCASSPRGGPYEQYFGPGTRLTVT.

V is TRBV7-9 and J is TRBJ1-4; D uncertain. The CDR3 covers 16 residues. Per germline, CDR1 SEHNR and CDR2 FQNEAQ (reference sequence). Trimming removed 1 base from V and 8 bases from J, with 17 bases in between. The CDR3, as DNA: TGTGCCAGCAGCTTAGACGATGGGGAGGACGGGGAAAAACTGTTTTTT. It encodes CASSLDDGEDGEKLFF.

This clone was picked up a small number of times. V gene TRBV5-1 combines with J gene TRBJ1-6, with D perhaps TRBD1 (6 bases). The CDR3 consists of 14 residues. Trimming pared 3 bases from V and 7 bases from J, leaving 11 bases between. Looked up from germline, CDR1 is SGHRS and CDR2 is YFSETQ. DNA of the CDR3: TGCGCCAGCAGCTCCACAGGGAGCAATTCACCCCTCCACTTT. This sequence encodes CASSSTGSNSPLHF.

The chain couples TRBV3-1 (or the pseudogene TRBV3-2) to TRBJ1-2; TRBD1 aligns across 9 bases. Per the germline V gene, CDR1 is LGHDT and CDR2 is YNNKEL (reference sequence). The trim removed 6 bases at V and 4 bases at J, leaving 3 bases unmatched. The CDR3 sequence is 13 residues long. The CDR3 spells CASRLQGAYGYTF. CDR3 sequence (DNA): TGTGCCAGCAGATTACAGGGGGCCTATGGCTACACCTTC.

The chain's CDR3 is CASSVDQGLYGYTF. The DNA of the CDR3 is TGTGCCAGCAGCGTAGATCAGGGGTTGTATGGCTACACCTTC. V and J are TRBV9 and TRBJ1-2, with D tentatively TRBD1 (6 bases). The V end was cut by 0 bases, the J end by 5 bases, with 11 bases between. Germline CDR1 is SGDLS and CDR2 is YYNGEE. CDR3 length: 14 amino acids.

The CDR3 here is CASRVGPTGELFF. In DNA form, the CDR3 reads TGTGCCAGCAGGGTGGGGCCCACCGGGGAGCTGTTTTTT. The chain carries TRBV6-4 and TRBJ2-2; possible D gene TRBD1, 5 bases. The V gene lost 6 bases and the J gene lost 4 bases, with 9 bases spanning the gap. The V gene's germline CDR1 is MRHNA and CDR2 SNTAGT. This CDR3 comprises 13 residues.

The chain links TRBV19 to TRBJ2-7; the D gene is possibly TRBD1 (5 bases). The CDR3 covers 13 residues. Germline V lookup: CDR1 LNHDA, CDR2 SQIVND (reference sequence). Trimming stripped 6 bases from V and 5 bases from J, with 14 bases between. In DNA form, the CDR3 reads TGTGCCAGTAGCCGGACAACCAGGAACGAGCAGTACTTC. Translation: CASSRTTRNEQYF.

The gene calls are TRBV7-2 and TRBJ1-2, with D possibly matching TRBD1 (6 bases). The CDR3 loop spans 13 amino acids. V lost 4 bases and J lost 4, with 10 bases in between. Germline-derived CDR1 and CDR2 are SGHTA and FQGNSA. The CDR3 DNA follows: TGTGCCAGCAGCTCAGGGACAAGCTATGGCTACACCTTC. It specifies CASSSGTSYGYTF.

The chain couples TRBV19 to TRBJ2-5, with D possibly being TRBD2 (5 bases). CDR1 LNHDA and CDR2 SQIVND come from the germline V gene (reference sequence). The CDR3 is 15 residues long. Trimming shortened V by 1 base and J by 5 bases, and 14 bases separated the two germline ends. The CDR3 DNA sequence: TGTGCCAGTAGTATAGTTGCCCGGGGAACTGAGACCCAGTACTTC. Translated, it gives CASSIVARGTETQYF.